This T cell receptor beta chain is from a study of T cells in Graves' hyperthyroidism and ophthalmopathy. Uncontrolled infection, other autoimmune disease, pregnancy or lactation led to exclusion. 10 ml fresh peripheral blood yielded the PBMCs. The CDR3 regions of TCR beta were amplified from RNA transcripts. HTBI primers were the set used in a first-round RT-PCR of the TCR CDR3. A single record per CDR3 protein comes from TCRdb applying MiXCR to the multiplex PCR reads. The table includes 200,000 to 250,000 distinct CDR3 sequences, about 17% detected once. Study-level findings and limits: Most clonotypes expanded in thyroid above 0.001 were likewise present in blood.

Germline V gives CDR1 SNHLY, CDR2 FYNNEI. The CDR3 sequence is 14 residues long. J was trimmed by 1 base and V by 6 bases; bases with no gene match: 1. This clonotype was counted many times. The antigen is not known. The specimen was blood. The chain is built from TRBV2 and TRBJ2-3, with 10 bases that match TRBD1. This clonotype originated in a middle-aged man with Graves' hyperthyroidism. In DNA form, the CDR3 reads TGTGCCAGCAGGGGGACAGGGGGCACAGATACGCAGTATTTT. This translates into CASRGTGGTDTQYF.